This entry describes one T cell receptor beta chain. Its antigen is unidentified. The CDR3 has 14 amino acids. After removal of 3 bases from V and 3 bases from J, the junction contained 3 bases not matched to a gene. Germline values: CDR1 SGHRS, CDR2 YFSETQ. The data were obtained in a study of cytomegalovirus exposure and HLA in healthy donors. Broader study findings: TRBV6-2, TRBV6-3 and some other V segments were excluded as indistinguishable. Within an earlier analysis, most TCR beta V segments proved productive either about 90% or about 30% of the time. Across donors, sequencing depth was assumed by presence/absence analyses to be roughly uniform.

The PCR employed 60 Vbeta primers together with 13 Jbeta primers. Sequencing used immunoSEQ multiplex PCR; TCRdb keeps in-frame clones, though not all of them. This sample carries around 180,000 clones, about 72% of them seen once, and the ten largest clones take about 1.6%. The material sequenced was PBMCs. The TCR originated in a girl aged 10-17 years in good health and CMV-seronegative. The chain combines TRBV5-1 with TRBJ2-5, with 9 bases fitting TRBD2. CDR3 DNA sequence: TGCGCCAGCAGCTGGCGGGGGGGAGAAGAGACCCAGTACTTC. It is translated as CASSWRGGEETQYF.